A selection of T cell receptor beta chains follows, all from one sample in a study of cytomegalovirus exposure and HLA in healthy donors. Data came from immunoSEQ multiplex PCR; TCRdb stores just in-frame clones and leaves some out. Among approximately 130,000 clones listed, approximately 78% were seen once. Sequenced sample: PBMCs. The source is a woman in her forties or fifties in good health and CMV-seropositive. The conserved cysteine and the conserved F or W are not part of the CDR3 here.

v_call | cdr3_aa
TRBV30 | AWSVSTGESGANGLT
TRBV25-1 | ASSDDRQYTGELF
TRBV29-1 | SVSGSHYEQY
TRBV4-3 | ASSQARAGSSSYEQY
TRBV6-1 | ASSENSVAGGPYEQY
TRBV7-2 | ASSLVGQPYT
TRBV29-1 | SFELAGGPDEQF
TRBV4-1 | ASSQVPGEAF
TRBV21-1 | ASSNEHPGTQETQY
TRBV6-1 | ASIKTGGQETQY
TRBV27 | ASSFNSYNYGYT
TRBV28 | ASSLTRRPQH
TRBV28 | ASSSPSSGSYEQY
TRBV28 | ASSLGGRLQRQF
TRBV5-1 | ASSLAQRQAINTEAF
TRBV9 | ASSFSVTSGENEQF
TRBV29-1 | SVRTGALREQY
TRBV18 | ASSPRGVALNTEAF
TRBV28 | ASTATDRGDNSPLH
TRBV11-2 | ASSPRGAGATYNEQF
TRBV7-2 | ASSLVGGPYSEQF
TRBV19 | ASSRGQGVSNEQF
TRBV7-9 | ASSLVRGGRDALVEQY
TRBV19 | ASSTGLAGQETQY
TRBV28 | ASSLFPAGGEKLF
TRBV6-1 | ASSARDRAPSNQPQH
TRBV7-3 | ASKNPGFTNTEAF
TRBV28 | ASPISGVRNQPQH
TRBV6-5 | ASSYSPDFQAYEQY
TRBV15 | ATSKGLAGSNEQF
TRBV6-5 | ASSALAGGSDTQY
TRBV30 | AWSVLEGANEQF
TRBV11-2 | ASSPMDRGEETQY
TRBV30 | AWSVGTAALEAF
TRBV6-5 | ASSYLSGANGLT
TRBV6-5 | ASSYSSGGKLF